This entry is about one T cell receptor beta chain. Preparing the TCRbeta library involved the use of unique molecular identifiers. One entry per CDR3 protein, called by TCRdb with MiXCR from the PCR reads. This table holds 500,000 or so distinct CDR3 sequences, approximately 30% found once. The data are from a study of T-cell reconstitution after alpha-beta-depleted transplantation in children. From germline, CDR1 is DFQATT and CDR2 SNEGSKA (reference sequence). The CDR3 has 15 residues. V was clipped by 3 bases and J by 0 bases, with 14 bases between them. This chain links TRBV20-1 with TRBJ2-5; D tentatively reads TRBD1 or TRBD2 (5 bases each). The sequences come from PBMCs from the stem cell graft donor, collected from the stem cell graft. This clonotype was sampled from a human donor who donated a stem cell graft to a child with aplastic anemia. The CDR3 sequence is CSARGVGWYQETQYF. CDR3 nucleotide sequence: TGCAGTGCTAGGGGGGTGGGATGGTACCAAGAGACCCAGTACTTC.